One and the same sample provided the 15 T cell receptor beta chains below, sequenced in a study of blood T cell repertoires in COVID-19. Clones were read by immunoSEQ multiplex PCR, and TCRdb kept only the in-frame ones, dropping some. The sample has over 85,000 clones, approximately 86% seen once. Input material: peripheral blood. The receptors come from a woman aged 80 or older with acute or convalescent COVID-19.

The V gene is TRBV4-2, the J gene TRBJ1-1; 8 bases are a match to TRBD1. CDR1 and CDR2 (germline): LGHNA, YNFKEQ. After removal of 0 bases from V and 1 base from J, the junction contained 4 bases not matched to a gene. The CDR3 runs 16 residues. The CDR3 region is CASSQDQGARNTEAFF. Here the CDR3 DNA reads TGTGCCAGCAGCCAAGACCAGGGGGCCCGGAACACTGAAGCTTTCTTT.

The chain has TRBV19 and TRBJ2-7, with 9 bases that match TRBD1. J was trimmed by 2 bases and V by 3 bases; bases with no gene match: 2. This CDR3 spans 14 amino acids. Germline CDR1 and CDR2: LNHDA and SQIVND (reference sequence). The CDR3 sequence is CASSMGQGPYEQYF. CDR3 bases: TGTGCCAGTAGTATGGGACAGGGCCCCTACGAGCAGTACTTC.

The chain uses TRBV9 and TRBJ1-3; no reliable D call. Per germline, CDR1 SGDLS and CDR2 YYNGEE. The CDR3 is 12 residues long. The germline V and J ends were trimmed by 0 bases and 9 bases, with 7 bases remaining between them. This CDR3 is CASSVERGTIYF. CDR3 bases: TGTGCCAGCAGCGTAGAGCGGGGCACCATATATTTT.

This chain joins TRBV5-4 and TRBJ2-3; TRBD2 agrees at 11 bases. The J segment lost 0 bases and the V segment lost 2 bases, leaving 2 bases of the junction unmatched. The CDR3 loop spans 16 amino acids. The germline V gene has CDR1 SGHNT and CDR2 YYREEE (reference sequence). In nucleotides, the CDR3 is TGTGCCAGCAGCTTAAGACTAGCGGGGAGCACAGATACGCAGTATTTT. Its protein is CASSLRLAGSTDTQYF.

This clone was detected only a few times. The chain combines TRBV2 with TRBJ1-5; 7 bases align to TRBD1. The germline V gene encodes CDR1 SNHLY and CDR2 FYNNEI. After removal of 6 bases from V and 6 bases from J, the junction contained 8 bases not matched to a gene. CDR3 length equals 14 residues. The CDR3 loop is CASRYRGVVQPQHF. The CDR3 DNA follows: TGTGCCAGCAGGTACAGGGGTGTCGTTCAGCCCCAGCATTTT.

The rearrangement links TRBV6-1 to TRBJ1-2; TRBD1 matches 7 bases. This CDR3 spans 14 amino acids. Trimming removed 2 bases from V and 6 bases from J; junction bases left unmatched: 6. CDR1 is MNHNS and CDR2 is SASEGT in the germline V gene. The CDR3 nucleotides read TGTGCCAGCAGTGAAATCCCGACAGGGAATGGCTACACCTTC. This codes for CASSEIPTGNGYTF.

CDR3 sequence: CASSAKEAGDTEAFF. The CDR3 region has the DNA TGTGCCAGCAGTGCTAAGGAGGCGGGGGACACTGAAGCTTTCTTT. This chain joins TRBV2 and TRBJ1-1; possibly TRBD1 for D (5 bases). Germline CDR1 reads SNHLY; CDR2 reads FYNNEI. This CDR3 contains 15 residues. The V gene lost 4 bases and the J gene lost 3 bases, with 15 bases spanning the gap.

CDR3 residues: CASSHLGLAVMNTGELFF. The CDR3 nucleotides are TGTGCCAGCAGTCATTTGGGACTAGCGGTTATGAACACCGGGGAGCTGTTTTTT. This chain connects TRBV28 to TRBJ2-2; TRBD2 matches 11 bases. CDR3 length: 18 residues. V lost 5 bases and J lost 1; bases outside the gene matches: 9. CDR1 is MDHEN, CDR2 SYDVKM, per germline.

The CDR3: CASSQERGQEAFF. Here the CDR3 DNA reads TGTGCCAGCAGCCAAGAAAGGGGTCAAGAAGCTTTCTTT. This chain connects TRBV4-2 to TRBJ1-1, with D maybe TRBD1 (5 bases). This CDR3 comprises 13 residues. Germline V gene lookup returns CDR1 LGHNA and CDR2 YNFKEQ. Deletions cut 0 bases from V and 8 bases from J, with 10 bases between.

This clone appeared a single time. The chain couples TRBV6-6 to TRBJ2-1, with 9 nucleotides matching TRBD2. After removal of 6 bases from V and 4 bases from J, the junction contained 4 bases not matched to a gene. Germline CDR1 is MNHNY and CDR2 is SVGAGI (reference sequence). The CDR3 is made up of 14 amino acids. The CDR3 here is CASSLAGLYNEQFF. The CDR3, as DNA: TGTGCCAGCAGCCTAGCGGGGTTGTACAATGAGCAGTTCTTC.

The rearrangement uses TRBV2 and TRBJ1-3, with D uncertain. The V end lost 5 bases, the J end lost 3 bases, and 17 bases lay between the germline ends. CDR1 is SNHLY and CDR2 is FYNNEI in the germline V gene. CDR3 size: 16 residues. The CDR3 DNA sequence: TGTGCCAGCAGTATGGGAGCTCTGGCCGGTGGAAACACCATATATTTT. Protein: CASSMGALAGGNTIYF.

This clone has just a few counts. This chain uses TRBV2 with TRBJ2-7; D uncertain. V was trimmed by 6 bases and J by 4 bases, leaving 7 bases between them. From germline, CDR1 is SNHLY and CDR2 FYNNEI. The CDR3 runs to 11 residues. The CDR3 region has the DNA TGTGCCAGCAGCCAGAGGTACGAGCAGTACTTC. The encoded protein is CASSQRYEQYF.

In this sample, this clone turned up once. The rearrangement links TRBV19 to TRBJ1-4; D perhaps matches TRBD1 (6 bases). V was cut by 5 bases and J by 8 bases, with 12 bases left in between. The CDR3 sequence is 13 residues long. Germline V CDR1 and CDR2: LNHDA, SQIVND (reference sequence). The CDR3 DNA reads TGTGCCAGTAGTCCCGGACAGTTCGAAAAACTGTTTTTT. This gives the protein CASSPGQFEKLFF.

This rearrangement joins TRBV14 to TRBJ2-3; the D is unclear. V was pared by 0 bases and J by 3 bases, with 4 bases between. Per the germline V gene, CDR1 is SGHDN and CDR2 is FVKESK. The CDR3 has 13 residues. The CDR3, as DNA: TGTGCCAGCAGCCAAGAACTGACAGATACGCAGTATTTT. Translation gives CASSQELTDTQYF.

This clone was counted once. The V and J genes are TRBV28 and TRBJ2-7; TRBD1 is a possible D gene (7 bases). CDR1 is MDHEN, CDR2 SYDVKM, per germline. This CDR3 comprises 14 residues. V shed 6 bases and J shed 0 bases, with 12 bases lying between them. The CDR3: CASREEGASYEQYF. For the CDR3, the DNA is TGTGCCAGCAGAGAGGAGGGGGCCTCCTACGAGCAGTACTTC.